The present T cell receptor (beta chain) was sequenced within a study of blood T cell repertoires in COVID-19. Study details: Acute-phase and convalescent COVID-19 samples originated in the United States, Italy and Spain. The cDNA or gDNA used as material had been derived from T cells, B-cell-depleted T cells, or PBMCs.

Some clones are missing from TCRdb's copy, which holds only in-frame ones; the method was immunoSEQ multiplex PCR. Here the sample spans fewer than 250,000 clones, approximately 87% being singletons. Germline CDR1 is LNHNV and CDR2 is YYDKDF (reference sequence). Trimming cost V 8 bases and J 0 bases; bases outside gene matches: 7. CDR3 length: 16 amino acids. The receptor was isolated from an older woman with active or convalescent COVID-19. The chain carries TRBV15 and TRBJ2-6; TRBD1 aligns across 7 bases. The sequencing input was peripheral blood. CDR3 in DNA: TGTGCCACCCGGGGACAGTTTAGCTCTGGGGCCAACGTCCTGACTTTC. Translated: CATRGQFSSGANVLTF.